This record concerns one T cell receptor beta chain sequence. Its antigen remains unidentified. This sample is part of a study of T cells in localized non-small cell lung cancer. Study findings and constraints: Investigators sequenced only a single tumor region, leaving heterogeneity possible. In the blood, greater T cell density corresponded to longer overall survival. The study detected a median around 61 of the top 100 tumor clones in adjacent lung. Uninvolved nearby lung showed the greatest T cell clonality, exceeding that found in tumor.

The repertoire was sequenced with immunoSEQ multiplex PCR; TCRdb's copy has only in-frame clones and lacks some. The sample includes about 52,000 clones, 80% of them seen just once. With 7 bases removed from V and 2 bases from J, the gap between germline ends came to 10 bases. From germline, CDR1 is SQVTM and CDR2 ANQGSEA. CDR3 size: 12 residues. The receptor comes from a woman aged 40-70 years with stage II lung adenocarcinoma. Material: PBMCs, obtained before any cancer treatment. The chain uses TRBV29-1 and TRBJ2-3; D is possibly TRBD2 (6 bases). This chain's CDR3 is CSAGEDTDTQYF. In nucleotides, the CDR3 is TGCAGCGCGGGGGAGGACACAGATACGCAGTATTTT.